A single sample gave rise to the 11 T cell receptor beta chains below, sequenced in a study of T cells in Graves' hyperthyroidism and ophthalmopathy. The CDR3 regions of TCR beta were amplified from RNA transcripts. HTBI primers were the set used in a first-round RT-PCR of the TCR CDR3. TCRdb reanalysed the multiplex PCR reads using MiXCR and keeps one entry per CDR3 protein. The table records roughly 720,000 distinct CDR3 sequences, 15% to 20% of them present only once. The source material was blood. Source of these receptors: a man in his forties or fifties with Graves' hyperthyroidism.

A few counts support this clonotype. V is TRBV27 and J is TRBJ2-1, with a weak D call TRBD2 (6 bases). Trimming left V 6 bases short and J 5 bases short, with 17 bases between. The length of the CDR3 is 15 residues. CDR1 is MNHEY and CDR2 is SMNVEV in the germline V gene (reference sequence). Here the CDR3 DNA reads TGTGCCAGCAGGAACCTGGGCGGGATCCACAATGAGCAGTTCTTC. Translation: CASRNLGGIHNEQFF.

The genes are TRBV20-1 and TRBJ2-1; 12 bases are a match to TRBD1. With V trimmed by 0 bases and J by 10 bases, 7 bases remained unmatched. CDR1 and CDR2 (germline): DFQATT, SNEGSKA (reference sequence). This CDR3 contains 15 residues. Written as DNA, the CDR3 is TGCAGTGCTAGAGATTTGGGACAGGGGGCGGGAGAGCAGTTCTTC. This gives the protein CSARDLGQGAGEQFF.

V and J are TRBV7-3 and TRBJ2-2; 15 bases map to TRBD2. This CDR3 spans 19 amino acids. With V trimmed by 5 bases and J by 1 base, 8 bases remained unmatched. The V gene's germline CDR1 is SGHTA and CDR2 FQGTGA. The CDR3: CASSRPGTSGRLNTGELFF. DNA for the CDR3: TGTGCCAGCAGCCGTCCCGGGACTAGCGGGAGGTTGAACACCGGGGAGCTGTTTTTT.

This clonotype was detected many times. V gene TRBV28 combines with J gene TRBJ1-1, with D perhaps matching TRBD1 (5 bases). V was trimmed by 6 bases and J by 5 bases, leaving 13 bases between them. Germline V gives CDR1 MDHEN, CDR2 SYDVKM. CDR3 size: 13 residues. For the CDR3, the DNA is TGTGCCAGCAGGTCAGGGACGGGAACTGAAGCTTTCTTT. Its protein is CASRSGTGTEAFF.

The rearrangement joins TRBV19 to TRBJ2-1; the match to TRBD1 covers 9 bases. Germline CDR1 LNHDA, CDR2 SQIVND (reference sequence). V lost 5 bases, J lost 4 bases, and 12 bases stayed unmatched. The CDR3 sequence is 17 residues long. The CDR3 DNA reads TGTGCCAGTAGTTATAAACAGGGGGCTGGGAGGTACAATGAGCAGTTCTTC. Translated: CASSYKQGAGRYNEQFF.

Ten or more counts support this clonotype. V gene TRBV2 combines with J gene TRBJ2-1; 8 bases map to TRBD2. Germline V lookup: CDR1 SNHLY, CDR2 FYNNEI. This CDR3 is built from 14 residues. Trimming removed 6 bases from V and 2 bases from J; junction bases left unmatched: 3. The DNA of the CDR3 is TGTGCCAGCAGAGCAGCGGGAGCCTACAATGAGCAGTTCTTC. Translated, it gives CASRAAGAYNEQFF.

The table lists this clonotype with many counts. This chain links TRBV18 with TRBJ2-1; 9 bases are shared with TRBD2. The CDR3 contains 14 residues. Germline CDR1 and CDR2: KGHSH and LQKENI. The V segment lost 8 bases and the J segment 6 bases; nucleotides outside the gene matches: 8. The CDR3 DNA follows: TGTGCCAGCGGCAGGGCAGCGGGGGGCAATGAGCAGTTCTTC. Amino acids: CASGRAAGGNEQFF.

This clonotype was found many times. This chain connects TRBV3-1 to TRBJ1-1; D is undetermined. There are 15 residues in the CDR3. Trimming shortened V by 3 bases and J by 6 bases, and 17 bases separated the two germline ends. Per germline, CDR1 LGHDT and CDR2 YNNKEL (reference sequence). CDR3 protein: CASSQLGAVGSEAFF. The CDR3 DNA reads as TGTGCCAGCAGCCAGTTAGGTGCCGTAGGATCTGAAGCTTTCTTT.

The CDR3 region has the DNA TGTGCCAGCAGCTTAGCGCTAGGACAGTTGAACACTGAAGCTTTCTTT. Protein: CASSLALGQLNTEAFF. The chain employs TRBV7-9 and TRBJ1-1, with D perhaps matching TRBD1 (6 bases). Germline CDR1 and CDR2: SEHNR and FQNEAQ (reference sequence). Trimming removed 0 bases from V and 0 bases from J, with 11 bases in between. The CDR3 runs to 16 residues.

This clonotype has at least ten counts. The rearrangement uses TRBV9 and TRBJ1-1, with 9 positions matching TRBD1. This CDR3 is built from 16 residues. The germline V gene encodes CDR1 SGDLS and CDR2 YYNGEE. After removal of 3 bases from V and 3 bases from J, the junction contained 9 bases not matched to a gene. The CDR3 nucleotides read TGTGCCAGCAGCGACCACCGGGACAGGGCGGACACTGAAGCTTTCTTT. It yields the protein CASSDHRDRADTEAFF. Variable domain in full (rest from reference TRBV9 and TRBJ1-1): DSGVTQTPKHLITATGQRVTLRCSPRSGDLSVYWYQQSLDQGLQFLIQYYNGEERAKGNILERFSAQQFPDLHSELNLSSLELGDSALYFCASSDHRDRADTEAFFGQGTRLTVV.

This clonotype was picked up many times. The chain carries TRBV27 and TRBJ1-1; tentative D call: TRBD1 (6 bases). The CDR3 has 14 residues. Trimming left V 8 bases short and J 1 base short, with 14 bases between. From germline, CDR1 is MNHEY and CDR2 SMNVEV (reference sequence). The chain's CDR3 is CASSPTGWNTEAFF. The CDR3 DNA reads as TGTGCCAGCTCCCCGACAGGCTGGAACACTGAAGCTTTCTTT.